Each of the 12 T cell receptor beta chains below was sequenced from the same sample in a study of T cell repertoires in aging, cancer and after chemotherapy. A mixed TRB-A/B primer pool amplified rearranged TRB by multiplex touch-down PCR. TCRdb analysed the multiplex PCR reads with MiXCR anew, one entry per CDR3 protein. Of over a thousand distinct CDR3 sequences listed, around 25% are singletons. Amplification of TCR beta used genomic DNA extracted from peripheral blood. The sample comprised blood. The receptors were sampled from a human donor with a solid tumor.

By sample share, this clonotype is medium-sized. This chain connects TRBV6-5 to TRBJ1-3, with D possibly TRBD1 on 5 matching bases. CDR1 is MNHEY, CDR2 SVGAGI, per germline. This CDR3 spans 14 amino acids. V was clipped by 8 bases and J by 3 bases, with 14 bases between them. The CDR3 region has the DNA TGTGCCAGCTGCGGGACGGTCAATGGAAACACCATATATTTT. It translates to CASCGTVNGNTIYF.

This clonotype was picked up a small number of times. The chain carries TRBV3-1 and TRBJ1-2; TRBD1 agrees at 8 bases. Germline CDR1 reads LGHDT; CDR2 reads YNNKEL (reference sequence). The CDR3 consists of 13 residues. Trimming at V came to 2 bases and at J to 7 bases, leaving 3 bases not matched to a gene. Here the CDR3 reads CASSQQGAGGYTF. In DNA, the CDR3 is TGTGCCAGCAGCCAACAGGGGGCTGGTGGCTACACCTTC.

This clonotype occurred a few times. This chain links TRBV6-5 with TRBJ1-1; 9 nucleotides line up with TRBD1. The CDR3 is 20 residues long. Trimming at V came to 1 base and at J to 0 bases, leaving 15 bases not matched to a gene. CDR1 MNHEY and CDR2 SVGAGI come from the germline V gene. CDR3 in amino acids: CASSYFLRDRDRGMNTEAFF. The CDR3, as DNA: TGTGCCAGCAGTTACTTCCTTCGGGACAGGGATCGGGGCATGAACACTGAAGCTTTCTTT.

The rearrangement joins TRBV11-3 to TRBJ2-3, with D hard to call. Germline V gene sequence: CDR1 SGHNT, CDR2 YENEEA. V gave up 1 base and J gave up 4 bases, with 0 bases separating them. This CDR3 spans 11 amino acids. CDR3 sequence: CASSLADTQYF. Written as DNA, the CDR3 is TGTGCCAGCAGCTTAGCAGATACGCAGTATTTT.

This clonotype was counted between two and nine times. The CDR3 coding sequence is TGTGCCAGCAGCCCAAAGGGGAGCACTGAAGCTTTCTTT. Translated, it gives CASSPKGSTEAFF. The chain recombines TRBV5-5 with TRBJ1-1, with D perhaps matching TRBD1 (5 bases). V was clipped by 4 bases and J by 4 bases, with 11 bases between them. CDR3 length: 13 amino acids. CDR1 and CDR2 (germline): SGHKS, YYEKEE (reference sequence). The full variable domain, with the rest looked up from reference TRBV5-5 and TRBJ1-1, is DAGVTQSPTHLIKTRGQQVTLRCSPISGHKSVSWYQQVLGQGPQFIFQYYEKEERGRGNFPDRFSARQFPNYSSELNVNALLLGDSALYLCASSPKGSTEAFFGQGTRLTVV.

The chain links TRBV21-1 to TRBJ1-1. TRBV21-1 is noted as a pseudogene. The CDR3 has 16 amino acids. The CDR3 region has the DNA TGTGCCAGCAGCAAGGGAAAAACAAGGTTGAACACTGAAGCTTTCTTT. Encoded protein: CASSKGKTRLNTEAFF.

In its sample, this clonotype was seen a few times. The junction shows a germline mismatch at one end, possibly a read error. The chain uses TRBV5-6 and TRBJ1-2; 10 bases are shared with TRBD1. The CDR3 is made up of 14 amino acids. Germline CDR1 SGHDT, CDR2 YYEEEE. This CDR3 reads CASSPWTGGYGYTF. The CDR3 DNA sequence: TGCGCCAGCAGCCCTTGGACAGGGGGCTATGGCTACACCTTC.

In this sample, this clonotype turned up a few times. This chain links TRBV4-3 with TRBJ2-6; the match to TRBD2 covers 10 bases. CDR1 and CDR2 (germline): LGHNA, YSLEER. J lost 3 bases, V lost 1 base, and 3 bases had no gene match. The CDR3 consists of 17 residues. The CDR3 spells CASSQGLAGDGANVLTF. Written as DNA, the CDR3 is TGCGCCAGCAGCCAAGGGCTAGCGGGAGATGGGGCCAACGTCCTGACTTTC.

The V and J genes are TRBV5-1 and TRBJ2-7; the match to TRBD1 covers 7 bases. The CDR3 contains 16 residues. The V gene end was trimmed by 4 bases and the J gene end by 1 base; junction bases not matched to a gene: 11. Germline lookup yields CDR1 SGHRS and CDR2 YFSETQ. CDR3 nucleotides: TGCGCCAGCAGCGGCAGACAGGGAGCCCCTTCCTACGAGCAGTACTTC. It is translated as CASSGRQGAPSYEQYF. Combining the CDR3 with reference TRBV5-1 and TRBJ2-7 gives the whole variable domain KAGVTQTPRYLIKTRGQQVTLSCSPISGHRSVSWYQQTPGQGLQFLFEYFSETQRNKGNFPGRFSGRQFSNSRSEMNVSTLELGDSALYLCASSGRQGAPSYEQYFGPGTRLTVT.

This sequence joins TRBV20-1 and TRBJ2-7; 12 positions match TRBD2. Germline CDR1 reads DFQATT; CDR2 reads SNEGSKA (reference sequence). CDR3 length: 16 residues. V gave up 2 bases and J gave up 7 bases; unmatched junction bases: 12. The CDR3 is CSARIQGTSGSGEQYF. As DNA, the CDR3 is TGCAGTGCTAGAATACAGGGGACTAGCGGGTCGGGAGAGCAGTACTTC.

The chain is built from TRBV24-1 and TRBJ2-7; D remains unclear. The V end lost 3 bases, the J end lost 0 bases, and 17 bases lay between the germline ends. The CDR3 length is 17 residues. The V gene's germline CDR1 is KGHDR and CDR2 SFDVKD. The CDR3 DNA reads TGTGCCACCAGTGATGCCGCCTCAAAAGGTAGCTCCTACGAGCAGTACTTC. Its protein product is CATSDAASKGSSYEQYF.

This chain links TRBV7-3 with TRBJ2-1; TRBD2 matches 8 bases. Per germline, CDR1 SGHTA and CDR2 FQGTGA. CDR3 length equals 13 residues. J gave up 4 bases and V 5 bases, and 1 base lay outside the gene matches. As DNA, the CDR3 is TGTGCCAGCAGCCGCGGGGGGTACAATGAGCAGTTCTTC. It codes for CASSRGGYNEQFF.